These T cell receptor beta chains were read from a single sample in a study of T cells in Graves' hyperthyroidism and ophthalmopathy. Via MiXCR, TCRdb re-called the multiplex PCR reads, giving one row per CDR3 protein. The sample has approximately 640,000 distinct CDR3 sequences, just under 45% seen once. The material sequenced was peripheral blood or thyroid tissue (not recorded which). The receptors derive from an adult man with Graves' disease, either hyperthyroidism or ophthalmopathy (not recorded which). The CDR3 runs from the conserved cysteine through the conserved F or W. A D gene is named only where the DNA matches it firmly. The size field is filled for only some rows; it gives once, few, many or a size class.

>TRBJ2-7|NA|TRBV25-1|TRBD1
CASSDRDRASYEQYF
TGTGCCAGCAGTGACCGGGACAGGGCCTCCTACGAGCAGTACTTC
>TRBJ2-7|NA|TRBV5-1|TRBD1
CASSYGQDHPYEQYF
TGCGCCAGCAGCTACGGACAGGACCACCCCTACGAGCAGTACTTC
>TRBJ1-4|few|TRBV12-3/TRBV12-4|NA
CASSWTSTNEKLFF
TGTGCCAGCAGTTGGACATCAACTAATGAAAAACTGTTTTTT
>TRBJ2-5|many|TRBV7-9|NA
CACSALRQQQETQYF
TGTGCCTGCTCGGCTCTACGGCAGCAACAAGAGACCCAGTACTTC
>TRBJ1-1|NA|TRBV7-9|TRBD1
CASSRQGGGGAFF
TGTGCCAGCAGCCGACAGGGGGGAGGCGGAGCTTTCTTT
>TRBJ1-2|NA|TRBV7-3|TRBD1
CASSRGGAGGYTF
TGTGCCAGCAGCCGAGGGGGCGCAGGTGGCTACACCTTC
>TRBJ2-7|few|TRBV20-1|TRBD1
CSARDGDRVAYEQYF
TGCAGTGCTAGAGACGGGGACAGGGTGGCGTACGAGCAGTACTTC
>TRBJ1-1|NA|TRBV14|NA
CASSQEIANTEAFF
TGTGCCAGCAGCCAGGAGATAGCCAACACTGAAGCTTTCTTT
>TRBJ1-2|few|TRBV24-1|NA
CATGQGRYYTF
TGTGCCACCGGGCAGGGGAGATACTACACCTTC
>TRBJ1-5|NA|TRBV2|NA
CASSEQGNQPRHF
TGTGCCAGCAGTGAGCAGGGTAATCAGCCCCGGCATTTT
>TRBJ1-6|few|TRBV6-1|TRBD1
CASAVQGDSPLHF
TGTGCCAGCGCGGTACAGGGGGATTCACCCCTCCACTTT
>TRBJ1-4|few|TRBV20-1|NA
CSARGEKLFF
TGCAGTGCTAGGGGTGAAAAACTGTTTTTT